One and the same sample provided the 9 T cell receptor beta chains below, sequenced in a study of cytomegalovirus exposure and HLA in healthy donors. Sequenced by immunoSEQ multiplex PCR; TCRdb stores in-frame clones only, minus some. Of over 250,000 clones in the sample, roughly 90% are singletons; the top ten hold over 1%. The sample consisted of PBMCs. The receptors here all came from a woman aged 25 to 45 in good health and CMV-seropositive.

The CDR3 DNA is TGTGCCACCAGCAGCCAGTCCAACTGGAGGGAGACCCAGTACTTC. Translated, it gives CATSSQSNWRETQYF. The chain couples TRBV15 to TRBJ2-5; D perhaps matches TRBD2 (5 bases). Germline-derived CDR1 and CDR2 are LNHNV and YYDKDF (reference sequence). V lost 3 bases and J lost 5, with 16 bases in between. The CDR3 has 15 residues.

The gene calls are TRBV7-3 and TRBJ2-1; the D gene is possibly TRBD2 (7 bases). Per the germline V gene, CDR1 is SGHTA and CDR2 is FQGTGA. This CDR3 has 14 amino acids. Trimming pared 3 bases from V and 6 bases from J, leaving 12 bases between. CDR3 sequence reads: CASSFGGQSNEQFF. In nucleotides, the CDR3 is TGTGCCAGCAGCTTCGGGGGGCAATCCAATGAGCAGTTCTTC.

This clone was detected once. The chain combines TRBV13 with TRBJ2-1; D could derive from TRBD1 or TRBD2 (5 bases each). The CDR3 sequence is 11 residues long. V lost 4 bases to trimming and J lost 10 bases, with 8 bases between them. Germline loops: CDR1 PRHDT, CDR2 FYEKMQ (reference sequence). CDR3 nucleotide sequence: TGTGCCAGCAGCTACCGGGACGAGCAGTTCTTC. Residues: CASSYRDEQFF.

This clone appeared a single time. The V gene is TRBV6-6, the J gene TRBJ1-1; 8 nucleotides align to TRBD1. The CDR3 contains 13 residues. The germline gives CDR1 MNHNY, CDR2 SVGAGI (reference sequence). The V gene end was trimmed by 6 bases and the J gene end by 11 bases; junction bases not matched to a gene: 11. The DNA for the CDR3 is TGTGCCAGCAGCTATGACAGGGGTGGCGAGGCTTTCTTT. Translation: CASSYDRGGEAFF.

This rearrangement joins TRBV7-3 to TRBJ2-5, with 9 nucleotides matching TRBD2. CDR1 is SGHTA, CDR2 FQGTGA, per germline. The trim removed 0 bases at V and 1 base at J, leaving 3 bases unmatched. The CDR3 has 16 residues. DNA for the CDR3: TGTGCCAGCAGCTTAACGCCTAGCGGGACCCAAGAGACCCAGTACTTC. It is translated as CASSLTPSGTQETQYF.

The chain employs TRBV19 and TRBJ2-7, with 11 bases aligning to TRBD1. The CDR3 totals 16 residues. Germline V gene sequence: CDR1 LNHDA, CDR2 SQIVND (reference sequence). J gave up 0 bases and V 3 bases, and 4 bases lay outside the gene matches. The CDR3 region has the DNA TGTGCCAGTAGTATGGACAGGGGGCTGGGCTCCTACGAGCAGTACTTC. As protein: CASSMDRGLGSYEQYF.

V usage is TRBV7-6 and J usage is TRBJ2-3; D ambiguous. Deletions cut 5 bases from V and 4 bases from J, with 16 bases between. Per germline, CDR1 SGHVS and CDR2 FNYEAQ. The CDR3 sequence is 15 residues long. The CDR3 loop is CASSSTTFGSDTQYF. The CDR3 DNA sequence: TGTGCCAGCAGCAGTACTACTTTCGGGTCAGATACGCAGTATTTT.

The rearrangement uses TRBV7-2 and TRBJ2-4, with 10 bases identical to TRBD1. This CDR3 has 16 amino acids. With V trimmed by 0 bases and J by 5 bases, 4 bases remained unmatched. Germline-derived CDR1 and CDR2 are SGHTA and FQGNSA. The CDR3 here is CASSLAATGGENIQYF. The CDR3 DNA sequence: TGTGCCAGCAGCTTAGCCGCGACAGGGGGCGAAAACATTCAGTACTTC.

This clone was counted between two and nine times. The chain joins TRBV13 to TRBJ1-2; D is ambiguous. Germline assignment: CDR1 PRHDT and CDR2 FYEKMQ (reference sequence). Trimming removed 2 bases at V and 3 bases at J, with 10 bases between. CDR3 length: 14 amino acids. In nucleotides, the CDR3 is TGTGCCAGCAGCTTATTTACCGGGGACTATGGCTACACCTTC. Translating it yields CASSLFTGDYGYTF.